This entry concerns a single T cell receptor (beta chain). This sample is part of a study of blood T cell repertoires in COVID-19. Assay: immunoSEQ multiplex PCR; the TCRdb copy retains only in-frame clones and omits some. The table lists roughly 340,000 clones, about 90% of them singletons. The J segment lost 5 bases and the V segment lost 5 bases, leaving 8 bases of the junction unmatched. Per germline, CDR1 SGHAT and CDR2 FQNNGV. The CDR3 has 17 residues. The sequenced material came from peripheral blood. The receptor was derived from a woman aged 18-30 years who had recovered from COVID-19. This rearrangement joins TRBV11-2 to TRBJ2-1; 14 nucleotides line up with TRBD2. CDR3 sequence: CASSPRAGLAGDNEQFF. In nucleotides, the CDR3 is TGTGCCAGCAGCCCCCGGGCGGGACTAGCGGGAGACAATGAGCAGTTCTTC.